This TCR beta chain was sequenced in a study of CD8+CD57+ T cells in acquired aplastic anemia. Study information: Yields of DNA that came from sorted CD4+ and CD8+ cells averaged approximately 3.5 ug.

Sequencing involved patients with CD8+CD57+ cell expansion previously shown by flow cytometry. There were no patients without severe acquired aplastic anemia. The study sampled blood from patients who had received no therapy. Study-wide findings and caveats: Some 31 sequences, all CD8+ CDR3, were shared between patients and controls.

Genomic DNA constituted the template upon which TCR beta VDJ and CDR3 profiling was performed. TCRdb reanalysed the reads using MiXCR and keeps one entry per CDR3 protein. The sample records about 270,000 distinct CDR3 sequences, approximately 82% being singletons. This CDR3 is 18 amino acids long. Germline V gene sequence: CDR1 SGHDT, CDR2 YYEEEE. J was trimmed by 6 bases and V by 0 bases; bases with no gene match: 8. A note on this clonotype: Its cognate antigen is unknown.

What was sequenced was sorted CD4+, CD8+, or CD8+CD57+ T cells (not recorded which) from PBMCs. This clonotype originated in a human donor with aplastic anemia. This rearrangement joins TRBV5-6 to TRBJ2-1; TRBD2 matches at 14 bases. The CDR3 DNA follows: TGTGCCAGCAGCTTGGAGAAGGGACTAGCGGGGGTAGCCAATGAGCAGTTCTTC. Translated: CASSLEKGLAGVANEQFF.